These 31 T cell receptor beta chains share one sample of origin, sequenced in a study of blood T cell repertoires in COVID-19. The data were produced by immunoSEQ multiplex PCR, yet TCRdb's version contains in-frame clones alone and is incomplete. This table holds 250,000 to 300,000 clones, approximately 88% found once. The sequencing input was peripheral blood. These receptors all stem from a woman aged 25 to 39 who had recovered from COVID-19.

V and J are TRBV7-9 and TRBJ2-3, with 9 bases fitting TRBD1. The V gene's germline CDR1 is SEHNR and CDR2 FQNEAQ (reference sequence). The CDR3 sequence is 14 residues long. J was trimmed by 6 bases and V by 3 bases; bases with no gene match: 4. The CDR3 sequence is CASSLDRGADTQYF. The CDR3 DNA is TGTGCCAGCAGCTTGGACAGGGGTGCGGATACGCAGTATTTT.

The CDR3 reads CASSQDQSGGTYEQYF. CDR3 nucleotides: TGTGCCAGCAGCCAAGATCAAAGCGGGGGTACCTACGAGCAGTACTTC. The chain has TRBV3-1 (or the pseudogene TRBV3-2) and TRBJ2-7, with TRBD2 matching 8 bases. CDR1 LGHDT and CDR2 YNNKEL come from the germline V gene (reference sequence). The V and J ends lost 0 bases and 2 bases, in that order; junction bases with no gene match: 6. The CDR3 is 16 amino acids.

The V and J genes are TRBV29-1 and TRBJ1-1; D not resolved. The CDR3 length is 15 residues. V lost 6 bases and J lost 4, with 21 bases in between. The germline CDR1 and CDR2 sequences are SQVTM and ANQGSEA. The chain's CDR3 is CSVSPGEGRITEAFF. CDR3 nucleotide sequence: TGCAGCGTCTCCCCTGGGGAGGGCCGAATCACTGAAGCTTTCTTT.

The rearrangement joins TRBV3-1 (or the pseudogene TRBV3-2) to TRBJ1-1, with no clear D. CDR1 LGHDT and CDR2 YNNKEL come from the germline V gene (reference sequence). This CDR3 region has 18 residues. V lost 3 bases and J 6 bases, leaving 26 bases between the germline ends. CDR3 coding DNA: TGTGCCAGCAGCCATGGATCCTTTTTTGGGTTAGGGAGGGCTGAAGCTTTCTTT. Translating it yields CASSHGSFFGLGRAEAFF.

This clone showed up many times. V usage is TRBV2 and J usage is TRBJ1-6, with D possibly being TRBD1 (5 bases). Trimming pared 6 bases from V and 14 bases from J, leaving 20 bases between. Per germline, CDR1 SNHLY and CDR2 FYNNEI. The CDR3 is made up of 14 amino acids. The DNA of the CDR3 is TGTGCCAGCAGAACTGAATCAACTCGGGGGGCCCTCCACTTT. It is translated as CASRTESTRGALHF.

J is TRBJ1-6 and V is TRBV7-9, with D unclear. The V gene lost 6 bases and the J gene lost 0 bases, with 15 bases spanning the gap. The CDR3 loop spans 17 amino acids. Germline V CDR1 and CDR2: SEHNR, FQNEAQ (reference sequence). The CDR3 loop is CASSRWAGDSYNSPLHF. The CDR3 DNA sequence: TGTGCCAGCAGTCGTTGGGCCGGGGACTCCTATAATTCACCCCTCCACTTT.

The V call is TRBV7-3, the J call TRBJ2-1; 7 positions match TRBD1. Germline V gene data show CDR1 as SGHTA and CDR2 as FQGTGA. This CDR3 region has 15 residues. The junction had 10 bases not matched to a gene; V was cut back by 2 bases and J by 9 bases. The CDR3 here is CASSLDRVGNGEQFF. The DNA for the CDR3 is TGTGCCAGCAGCTTAGACAGGGTAGGGAACGGTGAGCAGTTCTTC.

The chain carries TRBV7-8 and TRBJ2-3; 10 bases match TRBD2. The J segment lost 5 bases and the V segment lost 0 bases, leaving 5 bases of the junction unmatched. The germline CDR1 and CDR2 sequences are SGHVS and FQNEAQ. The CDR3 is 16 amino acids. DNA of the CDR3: TGTGCCAGCAGCTTAGCGGCTAGCGGGGGAGGAGATACGCAGTATTTT. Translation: CASSLAASGGGDTQYF.

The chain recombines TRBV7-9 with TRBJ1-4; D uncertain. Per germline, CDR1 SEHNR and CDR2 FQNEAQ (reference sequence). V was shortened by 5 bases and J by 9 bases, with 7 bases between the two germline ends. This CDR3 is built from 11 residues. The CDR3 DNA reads TGTGCCAGCAGCCCTGAGAAAAAACTGTTTTTT. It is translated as CASSPEKKLFF.

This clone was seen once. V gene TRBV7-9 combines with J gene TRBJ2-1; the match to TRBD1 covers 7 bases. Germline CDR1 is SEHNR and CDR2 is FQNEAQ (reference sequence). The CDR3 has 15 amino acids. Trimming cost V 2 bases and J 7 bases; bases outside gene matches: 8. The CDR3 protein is CASSLRQGVWNEQFF. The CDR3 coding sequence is TGTGCCAGCAGCTTAAGACAGGGCGTTTGGAATGAGCAGTTCTTC.

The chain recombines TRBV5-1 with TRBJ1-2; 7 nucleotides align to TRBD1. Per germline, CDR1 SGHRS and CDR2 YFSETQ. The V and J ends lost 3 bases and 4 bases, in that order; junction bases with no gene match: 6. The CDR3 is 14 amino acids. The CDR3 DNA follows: TGCGCCAGCAGCTGGGGGACAGTCACCTATGGCTACACCTTC. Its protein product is CASSWGTVTYGYTF.

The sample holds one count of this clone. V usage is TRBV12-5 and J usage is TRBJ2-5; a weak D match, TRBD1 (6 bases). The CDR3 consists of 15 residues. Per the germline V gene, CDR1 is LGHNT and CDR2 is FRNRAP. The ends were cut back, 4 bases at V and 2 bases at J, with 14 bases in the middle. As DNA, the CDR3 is TGTGCTAGTGGTTCGGACAGACCGACACAAGAGACCCAGTACTTC. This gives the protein CASGSDRPTQETQYF.

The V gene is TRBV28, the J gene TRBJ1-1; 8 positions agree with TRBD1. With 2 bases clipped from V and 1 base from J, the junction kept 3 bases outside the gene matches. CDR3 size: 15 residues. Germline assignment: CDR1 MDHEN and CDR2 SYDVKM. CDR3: CASSLIDRGNTEAFF. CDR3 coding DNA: TGTGCCAGCAGTTTAATTGACAGGGGGAACACTGAAGCTTTCTTT. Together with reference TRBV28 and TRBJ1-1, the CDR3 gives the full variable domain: DVKVTQSSRYLVKRTGEKVFLECVQDMDHENMFWYRQDPGLGLRLIYFSYDVKMKEKGDIPEGYSVSREKKERFSLILESASTNQTSMYLCASSLIDRGNTEAFFGQGTRLTVV.

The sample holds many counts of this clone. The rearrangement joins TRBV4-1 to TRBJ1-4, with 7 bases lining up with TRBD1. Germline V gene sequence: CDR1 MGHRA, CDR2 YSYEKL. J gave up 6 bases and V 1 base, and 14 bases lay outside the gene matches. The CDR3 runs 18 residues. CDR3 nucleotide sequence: TGCGCCAGCAGCCAAGGGGTTTTCCACAGGGGCAAGGATGAAAAACTGTTTTTT. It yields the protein CASSQGVFHRGKDEKLFF.

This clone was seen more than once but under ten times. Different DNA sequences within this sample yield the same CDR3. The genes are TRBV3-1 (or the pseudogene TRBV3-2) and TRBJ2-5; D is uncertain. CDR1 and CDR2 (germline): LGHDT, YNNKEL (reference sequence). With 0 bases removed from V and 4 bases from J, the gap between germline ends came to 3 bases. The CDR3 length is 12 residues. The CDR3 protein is CASSQDRETQYF. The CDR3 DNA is TGTGCCAGCAGCCAAGATCGAGAGACCCAGTACTTC.

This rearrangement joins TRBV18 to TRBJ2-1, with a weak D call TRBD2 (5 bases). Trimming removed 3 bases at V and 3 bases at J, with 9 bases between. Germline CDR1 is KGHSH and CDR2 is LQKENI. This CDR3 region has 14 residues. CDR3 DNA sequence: TGTGCCAGCTCACCCCAGAGGGACTACAATGAGCAGTTCTTC. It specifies CASSPQRDYNEQFF.

The DNA of the CDR3 is TGTGCCAGCAGCTTCTCCTTAATCCGCACTGAAGCTTTCTTT. Protein sequence: CASSFSLIRTEAFF. This rearrangement joins TRBV13 to TRBJ1-1, with unresolved D. This CDR3 has 14 residues. The V end lost 3 bases, the J end lost 4 bases, and 12 bases lay between the germline ends. Germline V CDR1 and CDR2: PRHDT, FYEKMQ (reference sequence).

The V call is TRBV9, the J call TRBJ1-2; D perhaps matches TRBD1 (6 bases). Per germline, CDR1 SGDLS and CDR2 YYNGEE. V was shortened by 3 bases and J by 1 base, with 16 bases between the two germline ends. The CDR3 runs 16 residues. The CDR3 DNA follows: TGTGCCAGCAGCGACCCAACAGGGTTCTATAACTATGGCTACACCTTC. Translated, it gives CASSDPTGFYNYGYTF.

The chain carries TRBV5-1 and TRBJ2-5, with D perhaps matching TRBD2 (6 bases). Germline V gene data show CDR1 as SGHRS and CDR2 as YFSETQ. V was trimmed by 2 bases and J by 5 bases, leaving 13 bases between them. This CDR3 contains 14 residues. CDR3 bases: TGCGCCAGCAGCTTACAAGGGAGGACTGAGACCCAGTACTTC. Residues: CASSLQGRTETQYF.

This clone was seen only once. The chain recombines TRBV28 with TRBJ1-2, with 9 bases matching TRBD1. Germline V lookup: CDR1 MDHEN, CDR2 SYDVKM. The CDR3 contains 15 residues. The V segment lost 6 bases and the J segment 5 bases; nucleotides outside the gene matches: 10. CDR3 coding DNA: TGTGCCAGCAGGCCACCGGGACAGGGATTTTATGGCTACACCTTC. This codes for CASRPPGQGFYGYTF.

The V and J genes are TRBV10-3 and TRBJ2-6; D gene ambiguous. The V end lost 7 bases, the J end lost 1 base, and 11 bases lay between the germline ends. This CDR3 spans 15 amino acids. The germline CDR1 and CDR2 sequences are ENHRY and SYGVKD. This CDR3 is CAITPDGSGANVLTF. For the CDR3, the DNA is TGTGCCATCACCCCAGACGGGTCTGGGGCCAACGTCCTGACTTTC.

The CDR3 is CASSPWDRDNSPLHF. The DNA for the CDR3 is TGTGCCAGCAGTCCGTGGGACAGGGATAATTCACCCCTCCACTTT. V usage is TRBV28 and J usage is TRBJ1-6; 9 bases are shared with TRBD1. V was pared by 5 bases and J by 5 bases, with 4 bases of the junction left unmatched. Germline V CDR1 and CDR2: MDHEN, SYDVKM. The CDR3 sequence is 15 residues long. Full variable domain (rest looked up from reference TRBV28 and TRBJ1-6): DVKVTQSSRYLVKRTGEKVFLECVQDMDHENMFWYRQDPGLGLRLIYFSYDVKMKEKGDIPEGYSVSREKKERFSLILESASTNQTSMYLCASSPWDRDNSPLHFGNGTRLTVT.

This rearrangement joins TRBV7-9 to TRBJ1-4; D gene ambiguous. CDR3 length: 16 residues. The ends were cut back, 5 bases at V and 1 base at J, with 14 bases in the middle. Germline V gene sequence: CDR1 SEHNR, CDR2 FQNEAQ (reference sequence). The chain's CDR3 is CASSPARGKTNEKLFF. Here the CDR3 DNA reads TGTGCCAGCAGCCCCGCAAGAGGGAAAACTAATGAAAAACTGTTTTTT.

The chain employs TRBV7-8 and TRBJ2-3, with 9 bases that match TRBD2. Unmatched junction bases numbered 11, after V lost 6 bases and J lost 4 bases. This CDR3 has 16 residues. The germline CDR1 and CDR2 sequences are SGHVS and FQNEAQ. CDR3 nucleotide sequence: TGTGCCAGCAGTAAACCGGGACTAGCTGTGCCAGATACGCAGTATTTT. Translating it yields CASSKPGLAVPDTQYF. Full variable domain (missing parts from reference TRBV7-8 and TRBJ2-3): GAGVSQSPRYKVAKRGQDVALRCDPISGHVSLFWYQQALGQGPEFLTYFQNEAQLDKSGLPSDRFFAERPEGSVSTLKIQRTQQEDSAVYLCASSKPGLAVPDTQYFGPGTRLTVL.

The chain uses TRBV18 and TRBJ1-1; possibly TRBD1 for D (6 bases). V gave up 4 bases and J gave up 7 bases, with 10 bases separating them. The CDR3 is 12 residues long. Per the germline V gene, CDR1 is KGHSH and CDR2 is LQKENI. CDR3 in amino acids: CASSLDRNEAFF. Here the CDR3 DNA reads TGTGCCAGCTCACTCGACAGGAATGAAGCTTTCTTT.

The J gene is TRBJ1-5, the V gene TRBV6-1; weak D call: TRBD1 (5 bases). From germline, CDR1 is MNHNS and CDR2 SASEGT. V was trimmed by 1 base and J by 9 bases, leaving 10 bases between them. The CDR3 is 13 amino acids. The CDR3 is CASSEEWGGPQHF. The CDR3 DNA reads TGTGCCAGCAGTGAAGAGTGGGGGGGGCCCCAGCATTTT.

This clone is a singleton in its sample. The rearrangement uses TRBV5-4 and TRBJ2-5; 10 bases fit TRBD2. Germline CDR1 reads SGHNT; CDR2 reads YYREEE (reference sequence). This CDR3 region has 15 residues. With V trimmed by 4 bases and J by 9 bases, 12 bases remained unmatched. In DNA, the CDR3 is TGTGCCAGCAGCCCCTGGAGCGGGGGGGCCATGGCCCAGTACTTC. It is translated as CASSPWSGGAMAQYF.

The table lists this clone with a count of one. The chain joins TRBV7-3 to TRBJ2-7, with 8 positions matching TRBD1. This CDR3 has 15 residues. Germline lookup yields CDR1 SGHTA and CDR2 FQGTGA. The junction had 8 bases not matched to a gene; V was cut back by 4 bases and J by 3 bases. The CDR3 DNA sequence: TGTGCCAGCAGCTCAGGGGGTGACAGGGGCTACGAGCAGTACTTC. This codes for CASSSGGDRGYEQYF.

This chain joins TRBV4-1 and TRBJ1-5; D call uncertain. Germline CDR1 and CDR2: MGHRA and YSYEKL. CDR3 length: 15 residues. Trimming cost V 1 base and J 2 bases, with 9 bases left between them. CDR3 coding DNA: TGCGCCAGCAGCCAAGGCACGGGTGGCAATCAGCCCCAGCATTTT. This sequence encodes CASSQGTGGNQPQHF.

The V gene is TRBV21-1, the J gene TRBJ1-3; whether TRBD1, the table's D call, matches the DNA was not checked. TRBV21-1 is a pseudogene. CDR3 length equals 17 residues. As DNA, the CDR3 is TGTGCCAGCAGCAAAGAGGGAGGACAGGTACTTGGAAACACCATATATTTT. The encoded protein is CASSKEGGQVLGNTIYF.

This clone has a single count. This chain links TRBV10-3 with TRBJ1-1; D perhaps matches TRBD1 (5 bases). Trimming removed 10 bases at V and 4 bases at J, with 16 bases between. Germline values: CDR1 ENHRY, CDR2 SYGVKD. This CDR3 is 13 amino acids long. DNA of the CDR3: TGTGCCACCGAAGCCCAGGGTGGCACTGAAGCTTTCTTT. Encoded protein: CATEAQGGTEAFF.